This T cell receptor (beta chain) appears in the sequencing data of a study of control samples from healthy donors and cancer patients. Only in-frame clones appear in the TCRdb table, and some are missing; sequencing was by immunoSEQ multiplex PCR. Of tens of thousands of clones detected, 91% appear once; the ten largest clones hold 15% to 19%. Germline V lookup: CDR1 LGHNT, CDR2 FRNRAP. With V trimmed by 1 base and J by 4 bases, 8 bases remained unmatched. The CDR3 is 18 amino acids. This chain uses TRBV12-5 with TRBJ2-2, with TRBD2 matching over 11 bases. The clonotype was recovered from a man aged 25-45 years in good health. Sequenced input: blood. This chain's CDR3 is CASGLGYGLAGGTGELFF. The CDR3 nucleotides read TGTGCTAGTGGTTTGGGATATGGTCTAGCGGGAGGCACCGGGGAGCTGTTTTTT.